This T cell receptor (beta chain) was captured by sequencing in a study of healthy donors' naive CD4 and CD8 T cells. V lost 6 bases and J lost 7; bases outside the gene matches: 12. The CDR3 sequence is 15 residues long. CDR1 and CDR2 (germline): SQVTM, ANQGSEA. Naive CD4+ cells were sorted as CD4+CD8-CD45RO-CD45RA+; naive CD8+ as CD8+CD4-CD45RA+CD27bright. TCR libraries were built from approximately 490 ng of total RNA by linear amplification. In TCRdb, the reads were re-called with MiXCR into one record per CDR3 protein. The sample contains approximately 180,000 distinct CDR3 sequences, about four fifths of which appear only once. Study results and caveats: Chains were not paired, since alpha and beta were sequenced in bulk. Homeostatic proliferation of naive T cells was not examined as a bias source.

As regards this clonotype: What it recognizes is unknown.

Sequencing was carried out using naive CD4+ and CD8+ T cells sorted from blood, pooled from several donors. The chain combines TRBV29-1 with TRBJ2-1; 10 positions match TRBD2. This receptor was identified in a pool of human donors in good health; the sample pools cells from several healthy donors. CDR3 in amino acids: CSVALLAGEPNEQFF. Written as DNA, the CDR3 is TGCAGCGTCGCCCTTCTAGCGGGAGAACCGAATGAGCAGTTCTTC.